This T cell receptor beta chain was retrieved from a study of cytomegalovirus exposure and HLA in healthy donors. Overall study results and limits: Overall, some 160 TCR beta chains were annotated as cytomegalovirus-associated. Confirmation was obtained in vitro that a few CMV-associated chains are specific for CMV antigens.

Looked up from germline, CDR1 is SGHTA and CDR2 is FQGTGA. The junction had 6 bases not matched to a gene; V was cut back by 3 bases and J by 6 bases. The CDR3 loop spans 15 amino acids. Clones were read by immunoSEQ multiplex PCR, and TCRdb kept only the in-frame ones, dropping some. The profile covers about 160,000 clones, with approximately 89% appearing a single time and 10% taken by the ten largest. To note about this clone: The antigen remains unidentified.

This sequence joins TRBV7-3 and TRBJ2-1; 9 bases line up with TRBD2. This TCR came from a woman aged 18 to 35 in good health and CMV-seropositive. The sequenced sample consisted of PBMCs. CDR3 residues: CASSLRLAGTNEQFF. CDR3 nucleotides: TGTGCCAGCAGCTTGAGGCTAGCGGGAACCAATGAGCAGTTCTTC.